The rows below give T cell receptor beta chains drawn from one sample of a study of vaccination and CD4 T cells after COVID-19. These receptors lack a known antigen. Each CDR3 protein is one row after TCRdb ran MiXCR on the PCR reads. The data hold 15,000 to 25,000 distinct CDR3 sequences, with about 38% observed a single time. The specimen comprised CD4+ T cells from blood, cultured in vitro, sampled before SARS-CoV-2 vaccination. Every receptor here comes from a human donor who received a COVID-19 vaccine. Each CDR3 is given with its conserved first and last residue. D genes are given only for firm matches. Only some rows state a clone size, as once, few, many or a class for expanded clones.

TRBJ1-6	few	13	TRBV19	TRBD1	TGTGCCAGTAACAGGGGAATGGATTCACCCCTCCACTTT	CASNRGMDSPLHF
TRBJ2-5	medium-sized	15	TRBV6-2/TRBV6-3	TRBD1	TGTGCCAGCAGTTACCGGCGGACAGGGACGGAGACCCAGTACTTC	CASSYRRTGTETQYF
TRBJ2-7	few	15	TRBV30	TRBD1	TGTGCCTGGAGTGTACACAGGGGGCTCTCCTACGAGCAGTACTTC	CAWSVHRGLSYEQYF
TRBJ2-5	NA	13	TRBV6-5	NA	TGTGCCAGCAGTTATGACATCCAAGAGACCCAGTACTTC	CASSYDIQETQYF
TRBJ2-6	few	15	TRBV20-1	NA	TGCAGTGCTTTCGCAGCGGACTCTGGGGCCAACGTCCTGACTTTC	CSAFAADSGANVLTF
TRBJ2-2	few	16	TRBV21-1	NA	TGTGCCAGCAGCAAAGGGAGAGGGGCGAACACCGGGGAGCTGTTTTTT	CASSKGRGANTGELFF
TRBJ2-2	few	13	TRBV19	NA	TGTGCCAGTAGCATGGGGCCCACCGGGGAGCTGTTTTTT	CASSMGPTGELFF
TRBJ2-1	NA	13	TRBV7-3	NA	TGTGCCAGCAGCTTGCCCTCCTACAATGAGCAGTTCTTC	CASSLPSYNEQFF
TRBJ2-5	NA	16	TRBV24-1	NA	TGTGCCACCAGTGGAACGGACGCAGCAGACCAAGAGACCCAGTACTTC	CATSGTDAADQETQYF
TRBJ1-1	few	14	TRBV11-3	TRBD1	TGTGCCAGCAGCAAACGGACAGGGCAGTCCGAAGCTTTCTTT	CASSKRTGQSEAFF
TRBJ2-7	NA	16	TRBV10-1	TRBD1	TGCGCCAGCAGTGAACTAAGGGGGACAGGGCCCCAGGAGCAGTACTTC	CASSELRGTGPQEQYF
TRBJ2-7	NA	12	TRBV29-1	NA	TGCAGCGTTGGAACAGTCTATGCCGAGCAGTACTTC	CSVGTVYAEQYF
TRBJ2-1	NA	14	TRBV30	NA	TGTGCCTGGAGTGTACCAGGATCCTACAATGAGCAGTTCTTC	CAWSVPGSYNEQFF
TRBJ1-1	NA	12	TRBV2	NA	TGTGCCAGCAGTTTCGGAGACACTGAAGCTTTCTTT	CASSFGDTEAFF
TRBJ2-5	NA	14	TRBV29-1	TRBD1	TGCAGCGCCAGGGACAGATTACCCCAAGAGACCCAGTACTTC	CSARDRLPQETQYF
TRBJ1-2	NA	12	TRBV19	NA	TGTGCCAGTAGTAGCCCTAACTGGGGCTACACCTTC	CASSSPNWGYTF
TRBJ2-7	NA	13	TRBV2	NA	TGTGCCAGCAGTGACGAGGGCCCCGGCGAGCAGTACTTC	CASSDEGPGEQYF
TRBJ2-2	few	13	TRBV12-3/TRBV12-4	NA	TGTGCCAGCGGGCAGGGGAACACCGGGGAGCTGTTTTTT	CASGQGNTGELFF
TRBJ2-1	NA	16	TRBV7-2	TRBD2	TGTGCCAGCATCACCCACAGCGGGGGGGCTTTCAATGAGCAGTTCTTC	CASITHSGGAFNEQFF
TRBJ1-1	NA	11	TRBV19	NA	TGTGCCAGTAGTGGATTAAGTGAAGCTTTCTTT	CASSGLSEAFF
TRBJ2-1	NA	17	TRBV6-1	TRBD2	TGTGCCAGCAGCCCAGTTAGGACTAGCGGGGGGGCCAATGAGCAGTTCTTC	CASSPVRTSGGANEQFF
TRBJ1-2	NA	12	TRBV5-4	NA	TGTGCCAGCAGCAAAACAGGAATAGGCTACACCTTC	CASSKTGIGYTF
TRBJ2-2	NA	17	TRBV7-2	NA	TGTGCCAGCAGCTTCGGGCGGGGGCCCTTCAACACCGGGGAGCTGTTTTTT	CASSFGRGPFNTGELFF
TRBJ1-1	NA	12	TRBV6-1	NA	TGTGCCAGCAGGGAATACGGGACTGAAGCTTTCTTT	CASREYGTEAFF
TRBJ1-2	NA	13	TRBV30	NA	TGTGCCTGGACCGGTCGGGGTTACTATGGCTACACCTTC	CAWTGRGYYGYTF